This entry concerns a single TCR beta chain. The antigen is unknown. The sample comes from a study of post-analysis software for immune sequencing data. Study-wide results and limits: Same-batch preparations were strongly co-clustered by F measure. Significantly lower normalized Chao1 diversity was seen in multiple sclerosis patients than in controls.

Incorporated into the TCR beta cDNA libraries were unique molecular identifiers, which served to reduce PCR and sequencing biases. From the PCR reads, TCRdb called clonotypes with MiXCR, one entry per CDR3 protein. The sample records fewer than 850,000 distinct CDR3 sequences, around 45% being singletons. Material for sequencing was blood. This receptor was identified in a girl aged 5-17 years with multiple sclerosis.

The DNA for the CDR3 is TGCAGCTATGCCGGGCCTTATGGGGAGACCCAGTACTTC. Amino acids: CSYAGPYGETQYF. This sequence joins TRBV29-1 and TRBJ2-5; D remains ambiguous. There are 13 residues in the CDR3. V was pared by 8 bases and J by 5 bases, with 18 bases between. Germline CDR1 and CDR2: SQVTM and ANQGSEA.